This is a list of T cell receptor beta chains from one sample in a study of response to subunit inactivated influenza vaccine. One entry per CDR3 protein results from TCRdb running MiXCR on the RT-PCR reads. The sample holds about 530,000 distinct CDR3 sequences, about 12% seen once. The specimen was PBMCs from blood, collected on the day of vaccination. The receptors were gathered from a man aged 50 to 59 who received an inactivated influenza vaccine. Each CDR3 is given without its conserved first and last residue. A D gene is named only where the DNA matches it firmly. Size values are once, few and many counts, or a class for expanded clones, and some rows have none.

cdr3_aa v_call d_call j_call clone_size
SGAGHDYNEQF TRBV29-1 NA TRBJ2-1 few
ASSYLTGASSYNEQF TRBV6-2/TRBV6-3 NA TRBJ2-1 many
ASSPSSGLINEQF TRBV28 TRBD2 TRBJ2-1 NA
ASSPVGGIYNEQF TRBV12-3/TRBV12-4 TRBD2 TRBJ2-1 NA
ASSYSTAMITYEQY TRBV6-2/TRBV6-3 NA TRBJ2-7 NA
ASSYAGGDTQY TRBV7-2 NA TRBJ2-3 NA
ASGEGANTEAF TRBV12-3/TRBV12-4 TRBD1 TRBJ1-1 few
ATLRRGQDIYEQY TRBV24-1 TRBD1 TRBJ2-7 NA
ASSPPRRSGTGELF TRBV4-3 NA TRBJ2-2 NA
SYQREFLGETQY TRBV29-1 TRBD2 TRBJ2-5 many
ASSLGAGTHSPLH TRBV5-6 NA TRBJ1-6 NA
ASSPEGGKRGGSGEQF TRBV4-2 TRBD2 TRBJ2-1 few
ASSQSSLATLTKNIQY TRBV3-1 NA TRBJ2-4 few
ASSQDATADTQY TRBV3-1 NA TRBJ2-3 NA
ASEGQGATNTGELF TRBV6-1 TRBD1 TRBJ2-2 few
ASSSEMETYEQY TRBV7-8 NA TRBJ2-7 NA
ASSQDIASGRVEQF TRBV4-1 TRBD2 TRBJ2-1 many